The 27 T cell receptor beta chains reported below all come from one sample, sequenced in a study of blood T cell repertoires in COVID-19. Using immunoSEQ multiplex PCR, the repertoire was profiled, and TCRdb retains in-frame clones only, with some absent. The sample records under 80,000 clones, about 86% being singletons. The material sequenced was peripheral blood. The receptors come from a man aged 70-80 years with active COVID-19.

The V and J genes are TRBV2 and TRBJ2-2; 10 bases are shared with TRBD1. From germline, CDR1 is SNHLY and CDR2 FYNNEI. V shed 6 bases and J 4 bases; nucleotides not matched to a gene: 5. This CDR3 spans 15 amino acids. CDR3 residues: CASSLGQGITGELFF. The CDR3 DNA sequence: TGTGCCAGCAGCCTGGGACAGGGGATCACCGGGGAGCTGTTTTTT. Full variable domain (rest looked up from reference TRBV2 and TRBJ2-2): EPEVTQTPSHQVTQMGQEVILRCVPISNHLYFYWYRQILGQKVEFLVSFYNNEISEKSEIFDDQFSVERPDGSNFTLKIRSTKLEDSAMYFCASSLGQGITGELFFGEGSRLTVL.

This chain uses TRBV10-3 with TRBJ1-2, with D possibly TRBD1 on 5 matching bases. The germline gives CDR1 ENHRY, CDR2 SYGVKD. The CDR3 is made up of 14 amino acids. Between the trimmed V and J ends, which lost 4 bases and 4 bases, there was a span of 13 bases. CDR3 protein: CAISVRGTPYGYTF. CDR3 bases: TGTGCCATCAGTGTTAGGGGCACTCCCTATGGCTACACCTTC.

The CDR3 DNA follows: TGTGCCAGTAGTACCGCCGGGCGGGACGGGGAGACCCAGTACTTC. Amino acid sequence: CASSTAGRDGETQYF. This chain joins TRBV19 and TRBJ2-5; D possibly corresponds to TRBD2 (6 bases). CDR3 length: 15 residues. From germline, CDR1 is LNHDA and CDR2 SQIVND (reference sequence). V was cut by 4 bases and J by 5 bases, with 17 bases left in between.

V usage is TRBV11-2 and J usage is TRBJ1-1, with TRBD1 matching 8 bases. Per germline, CDR1 SGHAT and CDR2 FQNNGV. The CDR3 contains 16 residues. V lost 5 bases, J lost 1 base, and 9 bases stayed unmatched. The CDR3 bases are TGTGCCAGCAGCCGAGGCCAGGGGGCCCGGAACACTGAAGCTTTCTTT. Translation: CASSRGQGARNTEAFF.

The genes are TRBV19 and TRBJ2-3; tentatively, D is TRBD2 (6 bases). V was pared by 6 bases and J by 3 bases, with 13 bases between. Per germline, CDR1 LNHDA and CDR2 SQIVND (reference sequence). This CDR3 has 14 residues. Written as DNA, the CDR3 is TGTGCCAGTAGCCCGTGGCGGGAAACAGATACGCAGTATTTT. The encoded protein is CASSPWRETDTQYF.

This rearrangement joins TRBV10-2 to TRBJ2-7; 8 positions match TRBD2. CDR1 is WSHSY, CDR2 SAAADI, per germline. V lost 10 bases and J lost 5; bases outside the gene matches: 10. CDR3 length: 13 amino acids. As DNA, the CDR3 is TGCGCCACCGGGGGGGGACTAGACCACGAGCAGTACTTC. This codes for CATGGGLDHEQYF.

This clone was seen only once. The chain carries TRBV3-1 (or the pseudogene TRBV3-2) and TRBJ2-2; 10 bases match TRBD2. Trimming removed 8 bases from V and 4 bases from J; junction bases left unmatched: 7. This CDR3 is built from 15 residues. The V gene's germline CDR1 is LGHDT and CDR2 YNNKEL (reference sequence). CDR3 coding DNA: TGTGCCAGCCTAGCGGGAGTTTGGGGCACCGGGGAGCTGTTTTTT. It specifies CASLAGVWGTGELFF.

A single count supports this clone. The rearrangement links TRBV15 to TRBJ1-3, with TRBD1 matching over 7 bases. V lost 5 bases, J lost 2 bases, and 3 bases stayed unmatched. Germline-derived CDR1 and CDR2 are LNHNV and YYDKDF (reference sequence). CDR3 length: 14 residues. The CDR3 protein is CATSDRVPGNTIYF. CDR3 sequence (DNA): TGTGCCACCAGCGACAGGGTCCCTGGAAACACCATATATTTT.

This clone was observed a single time. The CDR3 DNA reads as TGTGCCAGCAGCCCTCCTCGCGCAGAGGCCTACAATGAGCAGTTCTTC. Its protein product is CASSPPRAEAYNEQFF. The chain recombines TRBV7-8 with TRBJ2-1; D not certain. Trimming removed 5 bases at V and 2 bases at J, with 16 bases between. Looked up from germline, CDR1 is SGHVS and CDR2 is FQNEAQ. This CDR3 is built from 16 residues.

This chain connects TRBV7-3 to TRBJ2-7; D possibly corresponds to TRBD2 (5 bases). Germline V gene sequence: CDR1 SGHTA, CDR2 FQGTGA. The CDR3 contains 14 residues. Trimming left V 8 bases short and J 0 bases short, with 14 bases between. CDR3 protein: CASGSGPHSYEQYF. The DNA for the CDR3 is TGTGCCAGCGGCAGCGGACCCCACTCCTACGAGCAGTACTTC.

The V call is TRBV30, the J call TRBJ1-1, with unresolved D. V gave up 1 base and J gave up 5 bases, with 14 bases separating them. The CDR3 consists of 14 residues. Germline V CDR1 and CDR2: GTSNPN, SVGIG (reference sequence). CDR3 amino acids: CAWSDRGRVTEAFF. The CDR3 region has the DNA TGTGCCTGGAGTGATCGCGGGAGGGTAACTGAAGCTTTCTTT.

The J gene is TRBJ1-1, the V gene TRBV12-3 or TRBV12-4, with a possible D match to TRBD1 (5 bases). The germline V and J ends were trimmed by 9 bases and 6 bases, with 17 bases remaining between them. This CDR3 contains 13 residues. The CDR3 DNA is TGTGCCAGTTACCGGGCGGGGGGACCTGAAGCTTTCTTT. Residues: CASYRAGGPEAFF.

This sequence joins TRBV9 and TRBJ2-5; a weak D match, TRBD2 (5 bases). CDR1 is SGDLS, CDR2 YYNGEE, per germline. This CDR3 is 14 amino acids long. The V end was cut by 4 bases, the J end by 6 bases, with 16 bases between. The CDR3 DNA sequence: TGTGCCAGCAGCCCAGCTGGAGGCGGGCAGACCCAGTACTTC. Translation gives CASSPAGGGQTQYF.

The rearrangement links TRBV19 to TRBJ1-3, with 9 bases lining up with TRBD1. The V and J ends lost 4 bases and 4 bases, in that order; junction bases with no gene match: 5. The CDR3 is made up of 15 amino acids. CDR1 and CDR2 (germline): LNHDA, SQIVND (reference sequence). The CDR3 region is CASSRGDRAGNTIYF. CDR3 sequence (DNA): TGTGCCAGTAGTAGAGGGGACAGGGCGGGAAACACCATATATTTT.

The chain recombines TRBV30 with TRBJ2-5; 7 nucleotides match TRBD2. This CDR3 has 10 amino acids. Trimming at V came to 8 bases and at J to 7 bases, leaving 4 bases not matched to a gene. CDR1 is GTSNPN, CDR2 SVGIG, per germline (reference sequence). The CDR3 bases are TGTGCCCGCGGGGAGGGGACCCAGTACTTC. This gives the protein CARGEGTQYF.

The gene calls are TRBV11-2 and TRBJ2-4; 7 bases agree with TRBD2. The CDR3 covers 14 residues. Germline CDR1 SGHAT, CDR2 FQNNGV. Unmatched junction bases numbered 3, after V lost 1 base and J lost 6 bases. In DNA form, the CDR3 reads TGTGCCAGCAGCTTAGGAGCGGGACCAAACATTCAGTACTTC. Its protein product is CASSLGAGPNIQYF.

V and J are TRBV7-9 and TRBJ2-3, with 8 bases aligning to TRBD1. The CDR3 consists of 14 residues. V dropped 1 base and J dropped 4; count of bases not matched to a gene: 1. CDR1 SEHNR and CDR2 FQNEAQ come from the germline V gene (reference sequence). CDR3 residues: CASSLEQGADTQYF. The CDR3 DNA is TGTGCCAGCAGCTTAGAACAGGGGGCAGATACGCAGTATTTT.

This clone was detected only a few times. V gene TRBV24-1 combines with J gene TRBJ1-1, with 7 bases lining up with TRBD1. After removal of 7 bases from V and 0 bases from J, the junction contained 7 bases not matched to a gene. The CDR3 is 15 residues long. Germline CDR1 is KGHDR and CDR2 is SFDVKD. The CDR3 region is CATRQTGTMNTEAFF. The DNA of the CDR3 is TGTGCCACCAGACAGACAGGGACCATGAACACTGAAGCTTTCTTT.

The rearrangement joins TRBV6-6 to TRBJ1-5; D may be TRBD1 (5 bases). The CDR3 covers 15 residues. Germline lookup yields CDR1 MNHNY and CDR2 SVGAGI (reference sequence). V gave up 6 bases and J gave up 6 bases, with 18 bases separating them. CDR3 region: CASSTDMIPGQPQHF. As DNA, the CDR3 is TGTGCCAGCAGCACGGACATGATTCCGGGTCAGCCCCAGCATTTT.

The genes are TRBV5-1 and TRBJ1-3, with unresolved D. Deletions cut 4 bases from V and 2 bases from J, with 10 bases between. The germline CDR1 and CDR2 sequences are SGHRS and YFSETQ. CDR3 length equals 14 residues. DNA of the CDR3: TGCGCCAGCAGCGCCGAGGGTACTGGAAACACCATATATTTT. It encodes CASSAEGTGNTIYF.

The chain recombines TRBV7-9 with TRBJ2-2, with 7 bases aligning to TRBD1. V shed 5 bases, J shed 7 bases, and the junction held 4 bases outside the gene matches. The CDR3 is 13 amino acids. The germline V gene has CDR1 SEHNR and CDR2 FQNEAQ (reference sequence). This CDR3 reads CASSKDRVGELFF. The CDR3, as DNA: TGTGCCAGCAGCAAAGACAGGGTCGGGGAGCTGTTTTTT.

This chain uses TRBV9 with TRBJ1-4; D perhaps matches TRBD1 (5 bases). The CDR3 contains 13 residues. Between the trimmed V and J ends, which lost 3 bases and 8 bases, there was a span of 11 bases. Germline loops: CDR1 SGDLS, CDR2 YYNGEE. CDR3 coding DNA: TGTGCCAGCAGCGCGGGGGGAGGCGAAAAACTGTTTTTT. Protein: CASSAGGGEKLFF.

The chain employs TRBV12-5 and TRBJ2-5; TRBD2 matches at 7 bases. Germline V gene lookup returns CDR1 LGHNT and CDR2 FRNRAP. This CDR3 spans 19 amino acids. The junction had 26 bases not matched to a gene; V was cut back by 8 bases and J by 5 bases. This CDR3 is CASMGEGPLLGGLWETQYF. In DNA, the CDR3 is TGTGCTAGTATGGGGGAGGGCCCGCTGTTGGGCGGGCTATGGGAGACCCAGTACTTC.

The J gene is TRBJ1-4, the V gene TRBV19, with D possibly being TRBD1 (5 bases). CDR3 length equals 10 residues. Germline V gives CDR1 LNHDA, CDR2 SQIVND (reference sequence). The ends were cut back, 6 bases at V and 13 bases at J, with 9 bases in the middle. CDR3 protein: CASSPGLLFF. CDR3 coding DNA: TGTGCCAGTAGCCCAGGGTTACTGTTTTTT.

This clone came up a few times. The rearrangement joins TRBV28 to TRBJ2-7; a weak D match, TRBD1 (5 bases). Germline CDR1 reads MDHEN; CDR2 reads SYDVKM. The CDR3 totals 11 residues. Trimming removed 8 bases from V and 3 bases from J, with 8 bases in between. The CDR3 sequence is CASGADYEQYF. CDR3 nucleotide sequence: TGTGCCAGCGGGGCCGACTACGAGCAGTACTTC. Filled out from reference TRBV28 and TRBJ2-7, the complete variable domain reads DVKVTQSSRYLVKRTGEKVFLECVQDMDHENMFWYRQDPGLGLRLIYFSYDVKMKEKGDIPEGYSVSREKKERFSLILESASTNQTSMYLCASGADYEQYFGPGTRLTVT.

The chain uses TRBV7-2 and TRBJ2-1; 8 nucleotides align to TRBD2. J was trimmed by 0 bases and V by 0 bases; bases with no gene match: 1. Germline V gene sequence: CDR1 SGHTA, CDR2 FQGNSA. This CDR3 has 16 residues. The CDR3 coding sequence is TGTGCCAGCAGCTTAGCTAGCGGGGCCTCCTACAATGAGCAGTTCTTC. Its protein is CASSLASGASYNEQFF. The complete variable domain, with remaining parts taken from reference TRBV7-2 and TRBJ2-1, reads GAGVSQSPSNKVTEKGKDVELRCDPISGHTALYWYRQSLGQGLEFLIYFQGNSAPDKSGLPSDRFSAERTGGSVSTLTIQRTQQEDSAVYLCASSLASGASYNEQFFGPGTRLTVL.

CDR3 amino acids: CATSDPRTSGLQETQYF. In DNA, the CDR3 is TGTGCCACCAGTGACCCAAGGACTAGCGGCCTCCAAGAGACCCAGTACTTC. The rearrangement joins TRBV24-1 to TRBJ2-5, with 10 nucleotides matching TRBD2. Per germline, CDR1 KGHDR and CDR2 SFDVKD. The CDR3 is made up of 17 amino acids. V lost 4 bases and J lost 1; bases outside the gene matches: 8.